This T cell receptor beta chain was found in a study of T cells in Graves' hyperthyroidism and ophthalmopathy. At the level of the study: It was at initial diagnosis, before any treatment, that peripheral blood was collected.

Study results and limitations: Researchers found most expanded thyroid clonotypes above 0.001 in blood as well.

It was RNA transcripts that yielded the amplified TCR beta CDR3 regions. The primer set for the first-round RT-PCR of the TCR CDR3 was HTBI. Each CDR3 protein is one row after TCRdb ran MiXCR on the multiplex PCR reads. The top ten clones hold 7.3% of a sample with some 560,000 distinct CDR3 sequences, roughly 14% of them seen once. Uncontrolled infection, other autoimmune disease, pregnancy or lactation disqualified patients from enrolment. Diagnostic assessment was based on clinical symptoms, serum thyroxine and TRAb, thyroid ultrasound and orbital computed tomography. The CDR3 contains 17 residues. Trimming cost V 2 bases and J 2 bases; bases outside gene matches: 5. CDR1 and CDR2 (germline): SGHRS, YFSETQ. This clonotype was seen more than once but under ten times. Its antigen is not known.

This receptor was identified in a woman aged 25 to 39 with Graves' hyperthyroidism. The sequencing input was blood. The V and J genes are TRBV5-1 and TRBJ2-2, with TRBD2 identical over 11 bases. The CDR3 reads CASSFSGRVPNTGELFF. Written as DNA, the CDR3 is TGCGCCAGCAGCTTTAGCGGGAGGGTACCAAACACCGGGGAGCTGTTTTTT. Together with reference TRBV5-1 and TRBJ2-2, the CDR3 gives the full variable domain: KAGVTQTPRYLIKTRGQQVTLSCSPISGHRSVSWYQQTPGQGLQFLFEYFSETQRNKGNFPGRFSGRQFSNSRSEMNVSTLELGDSALYLCASSFSGRVPNTGELFFGEGSRLTVL.